This T cell receptor (beta chain) was found in a study of blood T cell repertoires in COVID-19 (dated by TCRdb to the early 2020s). For the wider study: Collaborator samples came from the United States, Italy and Spain and covered acute and convalescent phases of COVID-19. The samples were drawn from two sources: the first 160 participants of the ongoing ImmuneRACE study, and 1,000 to 1,500 subjects contributed by 6 global collaborators. The material from the prospective study consisted of cDNA or gDNA derived from T cells, B-cell-depleted T cells, or PBMCs. Nearly every sample came with metadata listing a de-identified subject ID, COVID-19 status, age in years and sex. The repertoires were released in a freely available public database meant as a resource for research on the immune response to SARS-CoV-2. Where HLA class I and class II types were available, the types were taken from metadata supplied by the sample provider, not from assay-based typing. Subjects who had been exposed to COVID-19, were actively infected with it, or had recovered from it provided the deeply sampled blood TCRbeta repertoires that made up the dataset. Points the paper makes about the study in general: The amount of clinical and demographic metadata varied by source and participant and was provided uncurated.

TCRbeta CDR3 regions were amplified from genomic DNA by means of the immunoSEQ Assay, a bias-controlled multiplex PCR. Turning to the authors' computational methods: The number of nucleated cells in each sample was estimated by amplification of reference gene primers within the assay. Sequence reads were collapsed and filtered to measure the absolute abundance of every unique TCRbeta CDR3 rearrangement. For each sample, productive Simpson clonality was calculated as the square root of Simpson's diversity index across productive rearrangements. Not all clones reach the TCRdb copy of this immuneACCESS table, which keeps in-frame sequences only. Checked studies attribute under half of the gap to unresolved V genes and leave the rest unexplained. Clonal size and the V and J genes are those of that table, whereas D and trimming came from the DNA. This sample has 250,000 to 400,000 clones in its table, and around 88% of those were observed once. Under 2% of the sample comes from the top ten.

One collaborating source in Seattle enrolled patients during active infection and followed them longitudinally through the course of disease. Collaborating institutions collected whole blood in K2EDTA tubes following their own protocols. Collaborator samples were shipped for TCRbeta analysis as frozen whole blood, isolated PBMCs, or DNA extracted from either sample type. This clone appeared once. The antigen this receptor binds is unknown. No much larger clone is present one base from it, and per-base qualities are unavailable. Deletion took 7 bases off V and 4 bases off J, with a span of 16 bases between the germline ends. Taken from the germline V gene, the CDR1 and CDR2 loops are SGHTA and FQGNSA. The CDR3 measures 15 amino acids from cysteine to phenylalanine. Only the CDR3 DNA is retained, 45 bases long and in frame from the first base.

The origin of this receptor is a woman younger than 45 with COVID-19, enrolled during active disease. The chain employs TRBV7-2 and TRBJ2-2; TRBD2 is a weak D gene call, 5 bases matching. Sequences were obtained from peripheral blood. The nucleotide sequence is TGTGCCAGCACCCCTGGAGGTGTGATCACCGGGGAGCTGTTTTTT. This yields the protein CASTPGGVITGELFF.